Below are 8 T cell receptor beta chains sequenced from a single sample in a study of HIV-infected patients and healthy controls. No cell fractionation was done, so the repertoire covers all unsorted peripheral blood T cells. Reverse transcription used approximately 500 ng RNA and constant-region primers for alpha and beta. Separate chain-specific third strand synthesis with multiplexing indices produced the alpha and beta libraries. MiXCR, run by TCRdb on the 5' RACE reads, gives a single entry per CDR3 protein. Of some 9,900 distinct CDR3 sequences in the sample, 5.2% were seen once. The specimen comprised blood, sampled before antiretroviral therapy. The receptor source for this set is an adult with HIV infection.

This clonotype is termed medium-sized (0.01 to 0.1%). V is TRBV5-1 and J is TRBJ2-3; D not resolved. The germline V and J ends were trimmed by 0 bases and 4 bases, with 6 bases remaining between them. The CDR3 is 13 residues long. Germline-derived CDR1 and CDR2 are SGHRS and YFSETQ. In nucleotides, the CDR3 is TGCGCCAGCAGCTTGGGAGTACCAGATACGCAGTATTTT. This gives the protein CASSLGVPDTQYF.

This clonotype was detected ten times or more. This chain joins TRBV28 and TRBJ2-5; possibly TRBD1 for D (5 bases). Germline V gives CDR1 MDHEN, CDR2 SYDVKM. The CDR3 contains 14 residues. The V end was cut by 6 bases, the J end by 3 bases, with 14 bases between. The CDR3: CASSPRRVEETQYF. In DNA form, the CDR3 reads TGTGCCAGCAGCCCCCGCAGGGTAGAAGAGACCCAGTACTTC.

This clonotype appeared many times. The V call is TRBV12-3 or TRBV12-4, the J call TRBJ2-7; possibly TRBD1 or TRBD2 for D (5 bases each). This CDR3 spans 12 amino acids. V was trimmed by 1 base and J by 5 bases, leaving 6 bases between them. Here the CDR3 DNA reads TGTGCCAGCAGTTTAGGGGGGAACGAGCAGTACTTC. Encoded protein: CASSLGGNEQYF.

In its sample, this clonotype ranks as medium-sized. The V and J genes are TRBV5-4 and TRBJ2-7; 7 bases are a match to TRBD1. Germline values: CDR1 SGHNT, CDR2 YYREEE (reference sequence). The CDR3 consists of 14 residues. With V trimmed by 3 bases and J by 2 bases, 5 bases remained unmatched. DNA for the CDR3: TGTGCCAGCAGCTGGGACAGTCAGACCTACGAGCAGTACTTC. It encodes CASSWDSQTYEQYF.

By share of the sample, this clonotype is medium-sized. The chain is built from TRBV10-2 and TRBJ2-2; TRBD1 matches 9 bases. Germline V lookup: CDR1 WSHSY, CDR2 SAAADI. V lost 8 bases, J lost 7 bases, and 8 bases stayed unmatched. The CDR3 is 14 amino acids. CDR3 protein: CASRKTGGGGELFF. In DNA, the CDR3 is TGCGCCAGCCGAAAGACAGGGGGGGGCGGGGAGCTGTTTTTT.

This clonotype rates as medium-sized. The chain combines TRBV7-9 with TRBJ2-3; D is unresolved. Per germline, CDR1 SEHNR and CDR2 FQNEAQ (reference sequence). V lost 5 bases and J lost 4, with 7 bases in between. The CDR3 runs to 12 residues. Here the CDR3 reads CASSLTADTQYF. CDR3 nucleotide sequence: TGTGCCAGCAGCCTTACCGCAGATACGCAGTATTTT.

The chain has TRBV3-1 and TRBJ2-5; 8 nucleotides agree with TRBD2. Losses at the gene ends were 4 bases for V and 0 bases for J; bases not matched to a gene: 7. From germline, CDR1 is LGHDT and CDR2 YNNKEL (reference sequence). This CDR3 has 16 residues. The DNA of the CDR3 is TGTGCCAGCAGCCTACGGGGGGGGGGGAACCAAGAGACCCAGTACTTC. Its protein is CASSLRGGGNQETQYF.

The sample holds many counts of this clonotype. The chain combines TRBV28 with TRBJ1-3; 9 bases align to TRBD1. Germline CDR1 MDHEN, CDR2 SYDVKM. There are 15 residues in the CDR3. V was pared by 6 bases and J by 3 bases, with 6 bases of the junction left unmatched. The CDR3 DNA sequence: TGTGCCAGCAGGAAACAGGGGGCGCTTGGAAACACCATATATTTT. It yields the protein CASRKQGALGNTIYF.